A single sample is the source of the 19 T cell receptor beta chains below, sequenced in a study of T cells after yellow fever vaccination. TCRdb recomputed calls from the 5' RACE reads with MiXCR, one row per CDR3 protein. In the table there are about 400,000 distinct CDR3 sequences, over 5% of which are singletons. Sequencing was performed on PBMCs, taken 5 days after the yellow fever booster vaccination. The receptors were gathered from a man aged 25 to 45 who received the YFV17D yellow fever vaccine.

This clonotype was detected many times. The chain carries TRBV27 and TRBJ1-5, with D unresolved. Germline V gives CDR1 MNHEY, CDR2 SMNVEV (reference sequence). The length of the CDR3 is 15 residues. Trimming cost V 2 bases and J 5 bases, with 13 bases left between them. This CDR3 reads CASSLTPLADQPQHF. The DNA of the CDR3 is TGTGCCAGCAGTTTAACCCCCCTGGCCGATCAGCCCCAGCATTTT.

The chain combines TRBV20-1 with TRBJ1-6; 11 bases align to TRBD1. The ends lost 6 bases at V and 7 bases at J; junction bases unmatched: 5. The CDR3 has 14 residues. Germline CDR1 reads DFQATT; CDR2 reads SNEGSKA (reference sequence). CDR3 nucleotide sequence: TGCAGTGCGGTCAGGGACAGGGGGAATTCACCCCTCCACTTT. This gives the protein CSAVRDRGNSPLHF.

The chain has TRBV30 and TRBJ2-7, with D uncertain. Germline V CDR1 and CDR2: GTSNPN, SVGIG (reference sequence). The germline V and J ends were trimmed by 1 base and 6 bases, with 10 bases remaining between them. The CDR3 extends over 12 amino acids. The CDR3 protein is CAWSAPGIEQYF. The DNA of the CDR3 is TGTGCCTGGAGTGCTCCGGGTATCGAGCAGTACTTC.

Ten or more counts support this clonotype. The gene calls are TRBV7-8 and TRBJ2-2, with TRBD2 identical over 12 bases. V was clipped by 5 bases and J by 4 bases; unmatched bases: 8. This CDR3 contains 17 residues. Germline lookup yields CDR1 SGHVS and CDR2 FQNEAQ. The CDR3 here is CASSARLAGAITGELFF. The CDR3 nucleotides are TGTGCCAGCAGCGCCAGACTAGCGGGAGCTATCACCGGGGAGCTGTTTTTT.

This clonotype was found many times. CDR3 DNA: TGTGCCAGCAGTTACTCTAGCGGGAGGGCCCTTGAGCAGTTCTTC. Translation: CASSYSSGRALEQFF. The genes are TRBV6-2 or TRBV6-3 and TRBJ2-1, with TRBD2 identical over 11 bases. The CDR3 loop spans 15 amino acids. The J segment lost 9 bases and the V segment lost 0 bases, leaving 4 bases of the junction unmatched. Germline V lookup: CDR1 MNHEY, CDR2 SVGEGT.

This clonotype showed up many times. The CDR3 nucleotides read TGCGCCAGCAGCCAGGAAGCGGGGCATAATTCACCCCTCCACTTT. Its translation is CASSQEAGHNSPLHF. The chain employs TRBV4-3 and TRBJ1-6; possibly TRBD1 for D (5 bases). Germline CDR1 reads LGHNA; CDR2 reads YSLEER. V lost 3 bases, J lost 5 bases, and 11 bases lay in between. The CDR3 is 15 residues long.

This clonotype was detected ten times or more. The chain employs TRBV12-3 or TRBV12-4 and TRBJ2-3; D is uncertain. CDR3 length: 12 amino acids. The V and J ends lost 7 bases and 0 bases respectively, with 5 bases between them. The DNA of the CDR3 is TGTGCCAGCAACCCTAGCACAGATACGCAGTATTTT. Amino acids: CASNPSTDTQYF.

This clonotype has a count of ten or more. The chain combines TRBV5-1 with TRBJ2-1; TRBD1 matches 12 bases. Germline V gene lookup returns CDR1 SGHRS and CDR2 YFSETQ. The CDR3 length is 16 residues. Trimming removed 4 bases from V and 5 bases from J; junction bases left unmatched: 7. The CDR3 bases are TGCGCCAGCAGCACCGGGACAGGGGGCAGGAACAATGAGCAGTTCTTC. Translating it yields CASSTGTGGRNNEQFF. Complete variable domain (other parts from reference TRBV5-1 and TRBJ2-1): KAGVTQTPRYLIKTRGQQVTLSCSPISGHRSVSWYQQTPGQGLQFLFEYFSETQRNKGNFPGRFSGRQFSNSRSEMNVSTLELGDSALYLCASSTGTGGRNNEQFFGPGTRLTVL.

The chain couples TRBV7-2 to TRBJ1-2; no reliable D call. The CDR3 extends over 14 amino acids. Germline assignment: CDR1 SGHTA and CDR2 FQGNSA. V was shortened by 5 bases and J by 8 bases, with 18 bases between the two germline ends. CDR3 loop: CASSPDGLPQGYTF. CDR3 nucleotides: TGTGCCAGCAGCCCGGACGGATTGCCGCAGGGCTACACCTTC.

The genes are TRBV20-1 and TRBJ2-2; 11 bases agree with TRBD2. Germline V gene data show CDR1 as DFQATT and CDR2 as SNEGSKA (reference sequence). J lost 6 bases, V lost 6 bases, and 6 bases had no gene match. This CDR3 region has 14 residues. In nucleotides, the CDR3 is TGCAGTGCCTTACTAGCGGGAGTGCCCGGGGAGCTGTTTTTT. This sequence encodes CSALLAGVPGELFF.

This clonotype was detected ten times or more. The chain joins TRBV15 to TRBJ2-2; 9 bases line up with TRBD2. The germline CDR1 and CDR2 sequences are LNHNV and YYDKDF (reference sequence). This CDR3 region has 15 residues. With 4 bases clipped from V and 4 bases from J, the junction kept 4 bases outside the gene matches. CDR3: CATSIGAGGTGELFF. The CDR3, as DNA: TGTGCCACCAGCATCGGAGCGGGAGGCACCGGGGAGCTGTTTTTT.

This clonotype was counted ten times or more. The V call is TRBV4-3, the J call TRBJ1-4; no firm D call. This CDR3 comprises 17 residues. In germline, CDR1 is LGHNA, CDR2 YSLEER. Trimming removed 0 bases from V and 0 bases from J, with 11 bases in between. For the CDR3, the DNA is TGCGCCAGCAGCCAAGACCCCTCTAGGGCAACTAATGAAAAACTGTTTTTT. This sequence encodes CASSQDPSRATNEKLFF.

The CDR3 coding sequence is TGTGCCAGCAGCCAAGGGAGTAAGGGGTTAGGTGGCTACACCTTC. Translating it yields CASSQGSKGLGGYTF. The J gene is TRBJ1-2, the V gene TRBV4-2; a possible D gene is TRBD1 (5 bases). With 1 base removed from V and 7 bases from J, the gap between germline ends came to 16 bases. Germline-derived CDR1 and CDR2 are LGHNA and YNFKEQ. CDR3 length equals 15 residues.

In its sample, this clonotype was seen many times. The V and J genes are TRBV7-6 and TRBJ2-1; D is perhaps TRBD2 (5 bases). CDR1 is SGHVS and CDR2 is FNYEAQ in the germline V gene. The V gene lost 5 bases and the J gene lost 6 bases, with 8 bases spanning the gap. This CDR3 spans 12 amino acids. The CDR3 reads CASSRRFNEQFF. The DNA of the CDR3 is TGTGCCAGCAGCAGGAGGTTCAATGAGCAGTTCTTC.

This clonotype was recorded a few times. The chain links TRBV14 to TRBJ2-5; D not certain. Trimming shortened V by 4 bases and J by 7 bases, and 13 bases separated the two germline ends. The CDR3 sequence is 13 residues long. The germline V gene encodes CDR1 SGHDN and CDR2 FVKESK. CDR3 nucleotide sequence: TGTGCCAGCAGCCCGCACCGAGACGGGACCCAGTACTTC. As protein: CASSPHRDGTQYF.

This clonotype was observed a handful of times. J is TRBJ2-6 and V is TRBV30, with a weak D call TRBD2 (5 bases). Germline-derived CDR1 and CDR2 are GTSNPN and SVGIG (reference sequence). Trimming stripped 3 bases from V and 2 bases from J, with 8 bases between. The CDR3 has 14 residues. The CDR3 nucleotides are TGTGCCTGGAGGTTGGGAGCTGGGGCCAACGTCCTGACTTTC. Protein: CAWRLGAGANVLTF.

This clonotype was counted between two and nine times. V and J are TRBV20-1 and TRBJ2-7; D is possibly TRBD2 (5 bases). Trimming removed 5 bases from V and 2 bases from J, with 10 bases in between. Germline CDR1 is DFQATT and CDR2 is SNEGSKA (reference sequence). The CDR3 loop spans 12 amino acids. CDR3 nucleotide sequence: TGCAGTGCTGACTACCGCCCCTACGAGCAGTACTTC. Encoded protein: CSADYRPYEQYF.

This rearrangement joins TRBV29-1 to TRBJ2-7; possibly TRBD2 for D (6 bases). V was pared by 6 bases and J by 1 base, with 13 bases between. CDR1 and CDR2 (germline): SQVTM, ANQGSEA. The CDR3 length is 13 residues. Here the CDR3 DNA reads TGCAGCGTGGGGGGAGGCAATTCCTACGAGCAGTACTTC. This codes for CSVGGGNSYEQYF.

This clonotype has a count of ten or more. The chain is built from TRBV10-1 and TRBJ2-2; D assignment may be TRBD1 or TRBD2 (5 bases each). From germline, CDR1 is WNHNN and CDR2 SYGVQD (reference sequence). Between the trimmed V and J ends, which lost 5 bases and 4 bases, there was a span of 11 bases. This CDR3 has 14 residues. In DNA form, the CDR3 reads TGCGCCAGCAGTAGAGGGGCGCCCACCGGGGAGCTGTTTTTT. Translation: CASSRGAPTGELFF.